The 15 T cell receptor beta chains below come from one sample, sequenced in a study of graft-versus-host responses after intestinal transplantation. The protocol was immunoSEQ multiplex PCR, while the TCRdb copy is restricted to in-frame clones and leaves out a portion. The sample records approximately 28,000 clones, approximately 93% being singletons. The specimen comprised PBMCs, sampled around 70 days after intestinal transplant. All receptors derive from a human patient who received an intestinal transplant, so some T cells may come from the graft donor.

V gene TRBV7-9 combines with J gene TRBJ2-7, with TRBD1 identical over 8 bases. Trimming removed 6 bases from V and 5 bases from J; junction bases left unmatched: 6. This CDR3 spans 13 amino acids. CDR1 and CDR2 from the germline V gene are SEHNR and FQNEAQ (reference sequence). The CDR3 DNA reads TGTGCCAGCAGAGGGACAGGACTTGACGAGCAGTACTTC. Translation: CASRGTGLDEQYF.

V is TRBV10-3 and J is TRBJ1-1, with D maybe TRBD1 (5 bases). The germline gives CDR1 ENHRY, CDR2 SYGVKD. Trimming took 1 base from V and 5 from J, leaving 11 bases between them. The CDR3 is 14 amino acids. The chain's CDR3 is CAISEWGLATEAFF. Written as DNA, the CDR3 is TGTGCCATCAGTGAGTGGGGACTGGCGACTGAAGCTTTCTTT.

This chain links TRBV6-5 with TRBJ1-1; 9 bases line up with TRBD1. V dropped 6 bases and J dropped 4; count of bases not matched to a gene: 9. The CDR3 is made up of 15 amino acids. The germline V gene encodes CDR1 MNHEY and CDR2 SVGAGI. The CDR3 DNA reads TGTGCCAGCAGCCGTAACAGGGGGCCAGGCACTGAAGCTTTCTTT. It is translated as CASSRNRGPGTEAFF.

V usage is TRBV2 and J usage is TRBJ2-3; D is undetermined. The CDR3 covers 14 residues. The germline V gene encodes CDR1 SNHLY and CDR2 FYNNEI. V lost 4 bases and J 4 bases, leaving 12 bases between the germline ends. The CDR3, as DNA: TGTGCCAGCAGTGGGTTGGCTACCGCAGATACGCAGTATTTT. Encoded protein: CASSGLATADTQYF.

The chain uses TRBV5-1 and TRBJ2-1, with a tentative D call TRBD2 (5 bases). Germline V gene lookup returns CDR1 SGHRS and CDR2 YFSETQ. V shed 1 base and J shed 7 bases, with 12 bases lying between them. CDR3 size: 14 residues. The CDR3 DNA reads as TGCGCCAGCAGCTTGCTAGCCAGAATAAATGAGCAGTTCTTC. It encodes CASSLLARINEQFF.

The chain carries TRBV7-9 and TRBJ1-2; TRBD1 aligns across 7 bases. Trimming cost V 6 bases and J 2 bases; bases outside gene matches: 3. The CDR3 covers 13 residues. The germline CDR1 and CDR2 sequences are SEHNR and FQNEAQ (reference sequence). The CDR3 coding sequence is TGTGCCAGCAGTTCGGGACAGAACTATGGCTACACCTTC. Translating it yields CASSSGQNYGYTF.

The J gene is TRBJ2-1, the V gene TRBV5-1, with 8 nucleotides matching TRBD1. Germline-derived CDR1 and CDR2 are SGHRS and YFSETQ. J lost 3 bases, V lost 5 bases, and 4 bases had no gene match. The CDR3 extends over 14 amino acids. The CDR3 DNA sequence: TGCGCCAGCAGTCCCGGACAGGGCTACAATGAGCAGTTCTTC. Translated, it gives CASSPGQGYNEQFF.

This clone was observed a handful of times. The chain employs TRBV7-9 and TRBJ2-7; the D gene could be TRBD1 or TRBD2 (6 bases each). The CDR3 covers 15 residues. With 5 bases removed from V and 2 bases from J, the gap between germline ends came to 16 bases. CDR1 is SEHNR, CDR2 FQNEAQ, per germline (reference sequence). The CDR3 loop reads CASSLGGMATYEQYF. In DNA form, the CDR3 reads TGTGCCAGCAGCCTAGGGGGGATGGCTACCTACGAGCAGTACTTC.

The chain employs TRBV5-6 and TRBJ2-7; either TRBD1 or TRBD2 may fit D (5 bases each). V lost 7 bases and J 3 bases, leaving 17 bases between the germline ends. CDR3 length equals 14 residues. The germline V gene encodes CDR1 SGHDT and CDR2 YYEEEE. The CDR3 is CASGSGTLVYEQYF. The CDR3 nucleotides are TGTGCCAGCGGTTCCGGGACCCTCGTCTACGAGCAGTACTTC.

V usage is TRBV6-5 and J usage is TRBJ2-1; TRBD1 matches 8 bases. Per the germline V gene, CDR1 is MNHEY and CDR2 is SVGAGI. The CDR3 runs to 15 residues. Trimming took 6 bases from V and 0 from J; bases not matched to a gene: 4. Written as DNA, the CDR3 is TGTGCCAGCAGAACCGGGACAGGCTCCTACAATGAGCAGTTCTTC. This gives the protein CASRTGTGSYNEQFF.

The gene calls are TRBV5-1 and TRBJ2-2; TRBD2 is a possible D gene (6 bases). The V gene's germline CDR1 is SGHRS and CDR2 YFSETQ. Trimming removed 1 base from V and 6 bases from J, with 13 bases in between. The CDR3 runs 15 residues. The CDR3 DNA follows: TGCGCCAGCAGCTTGTTGCGGGGAGTTTCCGGGGAGCTGTTTTTT. It specifies CASSLLRGVSGELFF.

The chain uses TRBV11-2 and TRBJ1-4; tentatively, D is TRBD1 (6 bases). Germline loops: CDR1 SGHAT, CDR2 FQNNGV. The length of the CDR3 is 13 residues. V was clipped by 7 bases and J by 5 bases, with 11 bases between them. The CDR3 DNA is TGTGCCAGCAAGGGACAAGCAAATGAAAAACTGTTTTTT. Translation: CASKGQANEKLFF.

The CDR3 nucleotides are TGCAGCGTCCTTGACAGGGGGCAAGCAACTAATGAAAAACTGTTTTTT. It codes for CSVLDRGQATNEKLFF. The chain joins TRBV29-1 to TRBJ1-4; 10 bases are a match to TRBD1. V trimming: 6 bases; J trimming: 0 bases; junction bases outside the gene matches: 7. The CDR3 runs 16 residues. Germline values: CDR1 SQVTM, CDR2 ANQGSEA.

The gene calls are TRBV5-1 and TRBJ2-3; TRBD1 or TRBD2 may be the D gene (6 bases each). V lost 0 bases, J lost 1 base, and 9 bases lay in between. This CDR3 comprises 15 residues. Germline values: CDR1 SGHRS, CDR2 YFSETQ. CDR3 sequence (DNA): TGCGCCAGCAGCTTGGAGGGGGGAGGCACAGATACGCAGTATTTT. Protein sequence: CASSLEGGGTDTQYF.

This chain joins TRBV14 and TRBJ1-3, with D unresolved. In germline, CDR1 is SGHDN, CDR2 FVKESK. The CDR3 runs 18 residues. V was pared by 3 bases and J by 2 bases, with 20 bases between. CDR3 coding DNA: TGTGCCAGCAGCCAGGACGGACTAGGCAGGCGCGCTGGAAACACCATATATTTT. Its protein is CASSQDGLGRRAGNTIYF.